The clone carrying this T cell receptor beta chain was observed a handful of times. The data stem from a study of CD8+ T cells in alopecia areata. The CDR3 consists of 14 residues. V lost 1 base to trimming and J lost 4 bases; unmatched junction nucleotides: 3. The V gene's germline CDR1 is SQVTM and CDR2 ANQGSEA. Reverse transcription of extracted RNA yielded cDNA, which provided the sequencing template. Assay used: immunoSEQ multiplex PCR; TCRdb lists only in-frame clones, some missing. The sample has 93,000 or so clones, roughly 53% seen once. This sequence originates from a human donor in good health. The specimen sequenced was CD4+ T cells sorted from blood. The V gene is TRBV29-1, the J gene TRBJ2-1; 8 nucleotides align to TRBD1. The CDR3 sequence: CSVEGWTGYNEQFF. In DNA, the CDR3 is TGCAGCGTTGAAGGCTGGACAGGGTACAATGAGCAGTTCTTC.